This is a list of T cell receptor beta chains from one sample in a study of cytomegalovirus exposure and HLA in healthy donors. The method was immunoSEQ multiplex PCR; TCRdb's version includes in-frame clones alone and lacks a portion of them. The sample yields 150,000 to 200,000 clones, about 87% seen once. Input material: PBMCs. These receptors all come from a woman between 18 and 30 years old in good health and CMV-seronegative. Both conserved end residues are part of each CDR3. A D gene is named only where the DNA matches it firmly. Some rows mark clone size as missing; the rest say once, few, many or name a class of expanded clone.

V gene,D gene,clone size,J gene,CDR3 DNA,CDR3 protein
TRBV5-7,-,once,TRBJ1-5,TGTGCCAGCAGCTGCCCCCGGGACACAAATCAGCCCCAGCATTTT,CASSCPRDTNQPQHF
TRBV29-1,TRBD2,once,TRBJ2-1,TGCAGCGTTGGGTTAGCGGGAGGTCTCTACAATGAGCAGTTCTTC,CSVGLAGGLYNEQFF
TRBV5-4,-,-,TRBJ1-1,TGTGCCAGCAGCCGCCAGGACACCGACACTGAAGCTTTCTTT,CASSRQDTDTEAFF
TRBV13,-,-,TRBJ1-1,TGTGCCACCTCCGGGAGGGGAAGGACTGAAGCTTTCTTT,CATSGRGRTEAFF
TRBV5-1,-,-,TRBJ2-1,TGCGCCAGCAGCTTGAGCTCAGGGATAACCTACAATGAGCAGTTCTTC,CASSLSSGITYNEQFF
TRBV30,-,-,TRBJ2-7,TGTGCCTGGAGTAGGGACTCCCCCTACGAGCAGTACTTC,CAWSRDSPYEQYF
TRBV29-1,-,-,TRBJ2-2,TGCAGCGTCACCACAGGGTACACCGGGGAGCTGTTTTTT,CSVTTGYTGELFF
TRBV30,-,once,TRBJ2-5,TGTGCCTGGAGCCCCATAACAGGTTCTCAAGAGACCCAGTACTTC,CAWSPITGSQETQYF
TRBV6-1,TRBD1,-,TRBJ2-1,TGTGCCAGTCAAGGGAACAGGGGGGCCGATGAGCAGTTCTTC,CASQGNRGADEQFF
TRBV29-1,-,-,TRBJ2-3,TGCAGCGTTGAAAGGGCCGGGGGGCCAGATACGCAGTATTTT,CSVERAGGPDTQYF
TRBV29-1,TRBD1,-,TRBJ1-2,TGCAGCGTTGAACAGGGGACAGGGGGCGGCTACACCTTC,CSVEQGTGGGYTF
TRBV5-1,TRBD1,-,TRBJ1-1,TGCGCCAGCAGCTTTACAGGGGGCCGGCCTTGGGCTTTCTTT,CASSFTGGRPWAFF
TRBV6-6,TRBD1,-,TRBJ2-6,TGTGCCAGCAGTTACTCAGGCAGGGGGGGGGCCAACGTCCTGACTTTC,CASSYSGRGGANVLTF
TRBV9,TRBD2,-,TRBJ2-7,TGTGCCAGCAGCCCTAGCGGGAGGGCCTCCTACGAGCAGTACTTC,CASSPSGRASYEQYF
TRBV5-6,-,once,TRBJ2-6,TGTGCCAGCAGCAACTGGGGGGTATCTGGGGCCAACGTCCTGACTTTC,CASSNWGVSGANVLTF
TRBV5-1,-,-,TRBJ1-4,TGCGCCAGCAGCTTGGAAGGGGGACACGAAAAACTGTTTTTT,CASSLEGGHEKLFF
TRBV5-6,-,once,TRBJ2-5,TGTGCCAGCAGCACACAAGAGACCCAGTACTTC,CASSTQETQYF
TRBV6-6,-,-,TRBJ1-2,TGTGCCAGCTCTGGGGGGGGAGCTAACTATGGCTACACCTTC,CASSGGGANYGYTF
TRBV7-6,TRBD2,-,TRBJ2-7,TGTGCCAGCAGCTTAGTGGCTAGCGGGAGGGCTAGCTCCTACGAGCAGTACTTC,CASSLVASGRASSYEQYF
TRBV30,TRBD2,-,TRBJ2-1,TGTGCCTGGAGTGTTTTAGCGGGAGCGGGTGAGCAGTTCTTC,CAWSVLAGAGEQFF
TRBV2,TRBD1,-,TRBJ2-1,TGTGCCAGCAGGACCGACAGGGCCTCCTACAATGAGCAGTTCTTC,CASRTDRASYNEQFF
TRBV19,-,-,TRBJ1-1,TGTGCCAGTAGCCCCTGGGGGGGGAACACTGAAGCTTTCTTT,CASSPWGGNTEAFF